This T cell receptor beta chain was sequenced in a study of CD8+CD57+ T cells in acquired aplastic anemia. Profiling that covered TCR beta VDJ and CDR3 relied on genomic DNA as its template. Each CDR3 protein is one row after TCRdb ran MiXCR on the reads. The table records 150,000 to 200,000 distinct CDR3 sequences, around 47% of them present only once. By flow cytometry, patients selected for sequencing had shown an expansion of CD8+CD57+ cells. Overall study findings and caveats: Controls did not differ significantly from patients in CD8+ Simpson's diversity.

The CDR3 loop spans 15 amino acids. In germline, CDR1 is SGDLS, CDR2 YYNGEE. The trim removed 3 bases at V and 12 bases at J, leaving 10 bases unmatched. Note on this clonotype: What it binds is not known. A much larger clone lies one base from this, so it may be a read error.

The TCR originated in a human donor with aplastic anemia. Sequenced sample: sorted CD4+, CD8+, or CD8+CD57+ T cells (not recorded which) from PBMCs. J is TRBJ2-1 and V is TRBV9; 12 bases are a match to TRBD2. The DNA of the CDR3 is TGTGCCAGCAGCGCGACTAGCGGGGGCGTTGCGGGGCAGTTCTTC. This sequence encodes CASSATSGGVAGQFF. The complete variable domain, with remaining parts taken from reference TRBV9 and TRBJ2-1, reads DSGVTQTPKHLITATGQRVTLRCSPRSGDLSVYWYQQSLDQGLQFLIQYYNGEERAKGNILERFSAQQFPDLHSELNLSSLELGDSALYFCASSATSGGVAGQFFGPGTRLTVL.